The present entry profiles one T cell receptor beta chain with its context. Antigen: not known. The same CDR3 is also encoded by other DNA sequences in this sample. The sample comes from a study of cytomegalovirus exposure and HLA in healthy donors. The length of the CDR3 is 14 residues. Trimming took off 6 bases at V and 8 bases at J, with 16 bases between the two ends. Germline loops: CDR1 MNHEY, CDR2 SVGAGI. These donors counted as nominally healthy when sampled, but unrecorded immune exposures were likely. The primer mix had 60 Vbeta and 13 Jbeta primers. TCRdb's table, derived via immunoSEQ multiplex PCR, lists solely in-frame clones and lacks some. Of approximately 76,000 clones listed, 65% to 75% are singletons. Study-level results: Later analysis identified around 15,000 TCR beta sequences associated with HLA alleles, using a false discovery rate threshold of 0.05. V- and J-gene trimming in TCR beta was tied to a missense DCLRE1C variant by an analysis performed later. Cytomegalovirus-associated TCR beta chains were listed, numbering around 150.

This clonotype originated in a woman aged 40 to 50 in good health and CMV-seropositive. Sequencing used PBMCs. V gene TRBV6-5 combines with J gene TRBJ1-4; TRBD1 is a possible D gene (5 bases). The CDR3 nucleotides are TGTGCCAGCAGCCGCACAGGTTCGGACGAAAAACTGTTTTTT. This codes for CASSRTGSDEKLFF.